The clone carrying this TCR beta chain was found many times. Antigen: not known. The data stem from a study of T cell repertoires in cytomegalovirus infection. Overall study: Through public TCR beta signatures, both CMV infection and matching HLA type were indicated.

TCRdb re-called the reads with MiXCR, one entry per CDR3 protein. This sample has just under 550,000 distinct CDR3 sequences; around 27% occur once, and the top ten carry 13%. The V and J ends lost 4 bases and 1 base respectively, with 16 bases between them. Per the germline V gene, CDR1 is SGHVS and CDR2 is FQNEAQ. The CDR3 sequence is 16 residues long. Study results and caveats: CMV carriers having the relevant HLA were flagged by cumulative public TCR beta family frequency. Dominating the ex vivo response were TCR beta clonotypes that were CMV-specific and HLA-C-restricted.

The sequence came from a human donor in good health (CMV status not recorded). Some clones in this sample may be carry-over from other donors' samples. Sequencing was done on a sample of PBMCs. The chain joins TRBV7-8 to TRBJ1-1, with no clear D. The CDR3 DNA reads TGTGCCAGCAGCTATAGCCGGGGATTGCGGAACACTGAAGCTTTCTTT. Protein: CASSYSRGLRNTEAFF.